A selection of T cell receptor beta chains follows, all from one sample in a study of cytomegalovirus exposure and HLA in healthy donors. Some clones are missing from TCRdb's copy, which holds only in-frame ones; the method was immunoSEQ multiplex PCR. The sample consists of more than 150,000 clones, around 79% of them appearing once. The material sequenced was PBMCs. The receptor source for this set is a man between 50 and 59 years old in good health and CMV-seropositive. The CDR3 runs from the conserved cysteine through the conserved F or W.

J gene,V gene,CDR3 protein
TRBJ2-5,TRBV2,CASSDVAGGPETQYF
TRBJ1-4,TRBV10-2,CASSERGATNEKLFF
TRBJ1-5,TRBV6-4,CASRGGSNQPQHF
TRBJ1-2,TRBV5-6,CASSPEGLNYGYTF
TRBJ1-1,TRBV5-1,CASSSREGVMNTEAFF
TRBJ2-3,TRBV9,CASSPTGGQGLTDTQYF
TRBJ1-1,TRBV10-2,CAKPGQGGVVNTEAFF
.,TRBV4-2,CASSLEGLFDYEQYF
TRBJ2-7,TRBV5-5,CASSLAGVDYEQYF
TRBJ1-5,TRBV7-8,CASRLRSNQPQHF
TRBJ1-1,TRBV28,CASSPETNTNTEAFF
TRBJ2-5,TRBV7-2,CASSPWTSGGHQETQYF
TRBJ1-1,TRBV6-5,CASSSPGENTEAFF
TRBJ2-2,TRBV7-9,CASSFHAPGGTGELFF
TRBJ1-6,TRBV7-8,CASSLVIGQSNSPLHF
TRBJ1-2,TRBV6-1,CASSTTQGAHYGYTF
TRBJ2-3,TRBV7-9,CASSPRQGLGTDTQYF
TRBJ2-3,TRBV4-1,CASSQVAPGRGGKDTQYF
TRBJ1-6,TRBV7-2,CASSSGDSDYSPLHF
TRBJ2-2,TRBV28,CASTQFTGELFF
TRBJ2-3,TRBV7-2,CASSLGSSGGIGTDTQYF
TRBJ2-6,TRBV4-3,CASSRGQSSGANVLTF
TRBJ1-1,TRBV2,CASSTGLNTEAFF
TRBJ2-3,TRBV7-9,CASSFSGGLHTQYF
TRBJ1-6,TRBV11-2,CASSPARNSPLHF
TRBJ2-4,TRBV7-2,CASSLGGYIQYF
TRBJ1-2,TRBV2,CASSAQGFGYTF
TRBJ1-6,TRBV5-1,CASSRGQGDSPLHF
TRBJ1-3,TRBV30,CAWGQLATIYF
TRBJ2-1,TRBV5-1,CASSLGYVGLTHNEQFF
TRBJ1-1,TRBV14,CASTPQGATRAFF
TRBJ1-2,TRBV9,CASSTGQGALYGYTF